Listed below are T cell receptor beta chains from one sample, sequenced in a study of response to subunit inactivated influenza vaccine. TCRdb passed the RT-PCR reads through MiXCR, listing each CDR3 protein once. The sample holds just over 300,000 distinct CDR3 sequences, approximately 21% seen once. The material sequenced was PBMCs from blood, taken approximately 22 months after vaccination. All receptors derive from a man between 50 and 69 years old who received an inactivated influenza vaccine. Each CDR3 is given with its conserved first and last residue. Fields, in order: J gene, D gene, V gene, clone size, CDR3 protein, CDR3 DNA. The D gene is left open where the match is weak. Size tells how often a clone was seen (once, few, many) or the class of an expanded clone, and some rows leave it out.

>TRBJ2-7|NA|TRBV7-2|NA
CASSTSRGGNYEQYF
TGTGCCAGCAGCACCTCTCGGGGCGGAAACTACGAGCAGTACTTC
>TRBJ1-5|NA|TRBV5-1|many
CASSLGSNQPQHF
TGCGCCAGCAGCTTGGGAAGCAATCAGCCCCAGCATTTT
>TRBJ2-1|TRBD2|TRBV10-3|NA
CAISGGLADNEQFF
TGTGCCATCAGTGGGGGACTAGCGGACAATGAGCAGTTCTTC
>TRBJ1-3|NA|TRBV6-1|few
CASSPGRHSSGNTIYF
TGTGCCAGCAGTCCAGGGCGACATTCCTCTGGAAACACCATATATTTT
>TRBJ1-1|TRBD1|TRBV10-2|NA
CASRATGQAEAFF
TGCGCCAGCAGGGCGACGGGACAGGCTGAAGCTTTCTTT
>TRBJ2-7|NA|TRBV6-2/TRBV6-3|NA
CASSIIRGAAEQYF
TGTGCCAGCAGTATCATAAGAGGGGCTGCCGAGCAGTACTTC
>TRBJ1-5|NA|TRBV2|many
CASSEFGNQPQHF
TGTGCCAGCAGTGAATTTGGCAATCAGCCCCAGCATTTT
>TRBJ1-5|NA|TRBV7-2|many
CASSRLGSNQPQHF
TGTGCCAGCAGCCGACTCGGTAGCAATCAGCCCCAGCATTTT
>TRBJ2-4|NA|TRBV7-2|few
CASSLMAGVGAKNIQYF
TGTGCCAGCAGCTTAATGGCAGGGGTTGGGGCCAAAAACATTCAGTACTTC
>TRBJ2-7|TRBD2|TRBV20-1|NA
CSATSGNSYEQYF
TGCAGTGCCACTAGCGGGAACTCCTACGAGCAGTACTTC
>TRBJ1-5|NA|TRBV28|many
CASNIQEQPQHF
TGTGCCAGCAACATACAAGAGCAGCCCCAGCATTTT
>TRBJ2-1|TRBD1|TRBV7-3|NA
CASSLTGGNEQFF
TGTGCCAGCAGCTTGACAGGGGGAAATGAGCAGTTCTTC
>TRBJ1-6|TRBD1|TRBV28|few
CASSFRTGFSSPLHF
TGTGCCAGCAGTTTCCGGACAGGGTTCTCTTCACCCCTCCACTTT
>TRBJ2-1|NA|TRBV18|few
CASSPPSVNEQFF
TGTGCCAGCTCACCACCATCGGTAAATGAGCAGTTCTTC
>TRBJ2-1|TRBD2|TRBV28|NA
CASSLAGGTSYNEQFF
TGTGCCAGCAGTTTGGCGGGGGGCACCTCCTACAATGAGCAGTTCTTC
>TRBJ1-1|NA|TRBV14|few
CASSFATNSAFF
TGTGCCAGCAGCTTCGCTACGAATTCAGCTTTCTTT
>TRBJ1-1|NA|TRBV4-1|few
CASSQTVVGTEAFF
TGCGCCAGCAGCCAAACAGTCGTGGGCACTGAAGCTTTCTTT
>TRBJ2-7|NA|TRBV9|few
CASSPHDVPYEQYF
TGTGCCAGCAGCCCTCATGACGTTCCCTACGAGCAGTACTTC
>TRBJ2-2|NA|TRBV20-1|NA
CSARSSGTLDRLFF
TGCAGTGCTAGATCCTCCGGGACTCTCGATCGGCTGTTTTTT
>TRBJ1-2|TRBD1|TRBV18|NA
CASSQNPGTAAYTF
TGTGCCAGCTCACAAAATCCCGGGACAGCGGCCTACACCTTC
>TRBJ1-4|NA|TRBV30|NA
CAWGNPGHGKLFF
TGTGCCTGGGGAAATCCGGGACATGGAAAACTGTTTTTT
>TRBJ1-6|NA|TRBV4-1|NA
CASSQTGPNNSPLHF
TGCGCCAGCAGCCAGACGGGGCCGAATAATTCACCCCTCCACTTT
>TRBJ2-2|TRBD1|TRBV6-2/TRBV6-3|NA
CASSFLTGDTGELFF
TGTGCCAGCAGTTTCCTGACAGGGGACACCGGGGAGCTGTTTTTT
>TRBJ2-7|NA|TRBV4-3|NA
CASSQEGVGGPYEQYF
TGCGCCAGCAGCCAAGAGGGGGTCGGGGGGCCCTACGAGCAGTACTTC
>TRBJ2-7|NA|TRBV19|NA
CASSIRATYEQYF
TGTGCCAGTAGTATCCGGGCCACTTACGAGCAGTACTTC
>TRBJ2-3|TRBD1|TRBV9|NA
CASSVLGDRVDTQYF
TGTGCCAGCAGCGTATTAGGGGACAGGGTAGATACGCAGTATTTT
>TRBJ1-1|NA|TRBV7-6|NA
CATSTGRGTEAFF
TGTGCCACCAGTACCGGAAGGGGGACTGAAGCTTTCTTT
>TRBJ1-1|NA|TRBV7-9|NA
CASSNRAGDTEAFF
TGTGCCAGCAGCAACAGGGCTGGGGACACTGAAGCTTTCTTT
>TRBJ2-7|TRBD2|TRBV5-1|NA
CASSPSVVAGVNEQYF
TGCGCCAGCAGCCCGTCCGTAGTAGCGGGAGTGAACGAGCAGTACTTC
>TRBJ1-5|TRBD1|TRBV29-1|few
CSVTGTGSNQPQHF
TGCAGCGTTACCGGGACAGGGTCCAATCAGCCCCAGCATTTT
>TRBJ2-3|NA|TRBV4-2|NA
CASSQGASLDTQYF
TGTGCCAGCAGCCAAGGGGCCTCCCTCGATACGCAGTATTTT
>TRBJ1-1|TRBD1|TRBV10-3|NA
CAISDRQGLRAFF
TGTGCCATCAGTGACCGACAGGGGTTACGGGCTTTCTTT
>TRBJ1-6|NA|TRBV12-3/TRBV12-4|NA
CASSLARGSPLHF
TGTGCCAGCAGTTTAGCGCGGGGTTCACCCCTCCACTTT